Listed below are T cell receptor beta chains from one sample, sequenced in a study of T-cell reconstitution after alpha-beta-depleted transplantation in children. Each CDR3 protein gets one entry after TCRdb re-called the PCR reads with MiXCR. The sample consists of 700,000 to 850,000 distinct CDR3 sequences, less than 20% of them appearing once. The material sequenced was PBMCs, mostly from graft donor cells, taken 360 days after TCRalphabeta/CD19-depleted stem cell transplant. The receptor source for this set is a male patient between 10 and 17 years old who had a stem cell transplant for acute lymphoblastic leukemia, so the T cells may come from the graft donor. Each CDR3 is given with its conserved first and last residue. The order of the fields is clone size, V gene, J gene, D gene, CDR3 protein, CDR3 DNA. A D gene is named only where the DNA matches it firmly. Where a row states a size, it is once, few, many or the class of an expanded clone; other rows omit it.

>few|TRBV4-1|TRBJ1-1|TRBD1
CASSDMQGATEAFF
TGCGCCAGCAGCGACATGCAGGGGGCCACTGAAGCTTTCTTT
>few|TRBV5-1|TRBJ2-7|.
CASSRTTGPAYEQYF
TGCGCCAGCAGCCGGACGACAGGTCCCGCCTACGAGCAGTACTTC
>.|TRBV18|TRBJ2-5|.
CASSLQLGTQETQYF
TGTGCCAGCTCCCTTCAATTGGGAACTCAAGAGACCCAGTACTTC
>many|TRBV5-1|TRBJ2-3|.
CASSSTDTQYF
TGTGCCAGCAGTTCCACAGATACGCAGTATTTT
>.|TRBV14|TRBJ2-2|.
CASSLGLGGELFF
TGTGCCAGCAGCCTGGGACTCGGCGGGGAGCTGTTTTTT
>few|TRBV12-3/TRBV12-4|TRBJ1-1|TRBD1
CASREGQGAFNTEAFF
TGTGCCAGCCGGGAGGGACAGGGGGCCTTCAACACTGAAGCTTTCTTT
>.|TRBV5-1|TRBJ2-5|TRBD1
CASSHGTGGGETQYF
TGCGCCAGCAGCCATGGGACAGGGGGAGGAGAGACCCAGTACTTC
>few|TRBV7-9|TRBJ1-2|.
CASSLKRNGYTF
TGTGCCAGCAGCTTAAAAAGGAATGGCTACACCTTC
>many|TRBV10-1|TRBJ2-1|TRBD2
CASSEGQKLAGVNEQFF
TGCGCCAGCAGTGAGGGGCAGAAGCTAGCGGGAGTTAATGAGCAGTTCTTC
>.|TRBV11-2|TRBJ1-1|.
CASSLALGMEAEAFF
TGTGCCAGCAGCTTAGCTCTGGGTATGGAAGCTGAAGCTTTCTTT
>.|TRBV10-3|TRBJ1-2|TRBD1
CAISGDRADGYTF
TGTGCCATCAGTGGGGACAGGGCGGATGGCTACACCTTC
>many|TRBV3-1|TRBJ1-2|.
CASSLQGRGYGYTF
TGTGCCAGCAGCCTCCAAGGGAGGGGCTATGGCTACACCTTC
>few|TRBV9|TRBJ2-3|TRBD2
CASSPRSGRASDTQYF
TGTGCCAGCAGCCCACGTAGCGGGAGGGCCAGCGATACGCAGTATTTT
>.|TRBV6-5|TRBJ2-2|.
CASSYPGTRPGELFF
TGTGCCAGCAGTTACCCCGGGACACGACCCGGGGAGCTGTTTTTT
>.|TRBV7-9|TRBJ2-7|.
CASSSAREYF
TGTGCCAGCAGCTCCGCCCGAGAGTACTTC
>.|TRBV5-1|TRBJ2-5|.
CASSLVGGVQETQYF
TGCGCCAGCAGCTTGGTCGGCGGGGTTCAAGAGACCCAGTACTTC
>.|TRBV7-9|TRBJ2-7|.
CASSLVVTGVYEQYF
TGTGCCAGCAGCTTAGTCGTGACAGGAGTCTACGAGCAGTACTTC
>.|TRBV5-4|TRBJ2-4|TRBD1
CASSPVGQGAIGAAGLAKNIQYF
TGTGCCAGCAGCCCCGTTGGACAGGGGGCAATTGGGGCAGCAGGCCTAGCCAAAAACATTCAGTACTTC
>many|TRBV20-1|TRBJ2-3|.
CSATSRKSTDTQYF
TGCAGTGCTACCAGCCGGAAGAGCACAGATACGCAGTATTTT
>few|TRBV5-4|TRBJ1-1|.
CASSFGGIPNTEAFF
TGTGCCAGCAGTTTCGGGGGGATTCCTAACACTGAAGCTTTCTTT
>many|TRBV5-1|TRBJ2-7|TRBD2
CASSLAGLAGDEQYF
TGCGCCAGCAGCTTGGCGGGACTAGCGGGAGACGAGCAGTACTTC
>few|TRBV12-3/TRBV12-4|TRBJ2-1|.
CASTLDEYNEQFF
TGTGCCAGCACCCTGGACGAATACAATGAGCAGTTCTTC
>few|TRBV27|TRBJ2-7|.
CASSPTSGDEQYF
TGTGCCAGCAGTCCAACCTCGGGAGATGAGCAGTACTTC
>many|TRBV4-1|TRBJ2-2|.
CASSQVITGELFF
TGCGCCAGCAGCCAAGTAATCACCGGGGAGCTGTTTTTT
>few|TRBV11-2|TRBJ1-1|TRBD1
CASSLGTGGLGLNTEAFF
TGTGCCAGCAGCTTAGGGACAGGCGGCCTTGGGCTGAACACTGAAGCTTTCTTT
>many|TRBV5-1|TRBJ2-1|.
CASENGWSRGNEQFF
TGCGCCAGCGAGAATGGGTGGTCCCGTGGGAATGAGCAGTTCTTC
>.|TRBV2|TRBJ2-7|TRBD1
CASCRDRSYEQYF
TGTGCCAGCTGCCGGGACAGGTCCTACGAGCAGTACTTC
>few|TRBV29-1|TRBJ2-3|TRBD1
CSVVDRGPDTQYF
TGCAGCGTTGTAGACAGGGGTCCAGATACGCAGTATTTT
>.|TRBV9|TRBJ2-7|.
CASSTTGLSYEQYF
TGTGCCAGCAGTACTACAGGGTTGTCCTACGAGCAGTACTTC
>many|TRBV5-1|TRBJ2-1|TRBD1
CASSLRMDRSEQFF
TGCGCCAGCAGCTTGAGGATGGACAGGTCTGAGCAGTTCTTC
>.|TRBV14|TRBJ2-1|.
CASSQVGGAYNEQFF
TGTGCCAGCAGCCAAGTAGGAGGGGCCTACAATGAGCAGTTCTTC
>.|TRBV19|TRBJ2-7|.
CASSISSFPPSSYEQYF
TGTGCCAGTAGTATCTCGAGCTTCCCACCTAGCTCCTACGAGCAGTACTTC
>.|TRBV27|TRBJ2-7|TRBD2
CASSLTPGLAGARGEQYF
TGTGCCAGCAGTTTGACTCCGGGACTAGCGGGAGCGAGGGGCGAGCAGTACTTC
>few|TRBV20-1|TRBJ2-7|TRBD2
CSARRGRAGGAYEQYF
TGCAGTGCTAGGAGGGGTCGGGCGGGAGGTGCCTACGAGCAGTACTTC
>many|TRBV11-2|TRBJ2-7|.
CASRPGRGRGLYEQYF
TGTGCCAGCAGACCAGGCCGAGGTAGGGGATTATACGAGCAGTACTTC
>.|TRBV20-1|TRBJ2-7|.
CSARGRGPEQYF
TGCAGTGCTAGGGGCAGGGGCCCCGAGCAGTACTTC
>.|TRBV20-1|TRBJ2-7|.
CSARSTRRYEQYF
TGCAGTGCTAGATCTACTAGGAGGTACGAGCAGTACTTC
>.|TRBV27|TRBJ2-1|.
CASSPWAGELGFEQFF
TGTGCCAGCAGCCCATGGGCAGGGGAACTAGGATTTGAGCAGTTCTTC
>many|TRBV7-8|TRBJ2-1|.
CASSLVLLSNEQFF
TGTGCCAGCAGCTTAGTACTGTTATCCAATGAGCAGTTCTTC
>.|TRBV29-1|TRBJ2-2|TRBD2
CSLRLAATGELFF
TGCAGCTTAAGACTAGCGGCGACCGGGGAGCTGTTTTTT
>.|TRBV3-1|TRBJ1-3|.
CASSQSPGRVNTIYF
TGTGCCAGCAGCCAATCTCCGGGTCGGGTAAACACCATATATTTT
>few|TRBV6-2/TRBV6-3|TRBJ2-1|.
CASSAVGNGEQFF
TGTGCCAGCAGTGCTGTAGGAAATGGTGAGCAGTTCTTC
>few|TRBV13|TRBJ2-7|TRBD1
CASSIQGNVYEQYF
TGTGCCAGCAGCATACAGGGGAACGTCTACGAGCAGTACTTC
>.|TRBV5-1|TRBJ2-5|.
CASRNQETQYF
TGCGCCAGCCGGAACCAAGAGACCCAGTACTTC
>few|TRBV11-1|TRBJ2-1|TRBD1
CASSLLGTGVEEQFF
TGTGCCAGCAGCTTATTAGGGACAGGGGTTGAGGAGCAGTTCTTC
>.|TRBV4-1|TRBJ2-1|TRBD2
CASSQVSLAGGDNEQFF
TGCGCCAGCAGCCAAGTCTCTCTAGCGGGAGGGGACAATGAGCAGTTCTTC
>.|TRBV4-1|TRBJ2-1|TRBD1
CASSQAQRTGDNEQFF
TGCGCCAGCAGCCAAGCCCAGAGGACAGGCGACAATGAGCAGTTCTTC
>many|TRBV12-3/TRBV12-4|TRBJ2-1|.
CASSLTGRGGRGQFF
TGTGCCAGCAGCCTAACAGGAAGGGGAGGACGTGGGCAGTTCTTC
>.|TRBV7-9|TRBJ1-2|.
CASSLALGRIYGYTF
TGTGCCAGCAGCTTAGCGCTGGGACGGATCTATGGCTACACCTTC
>.|TRBV3-1|TRBJ1-4|TRBD1
CASSQDNTGERLNEKLFF
TGTGCCAGCAGCCAAGATAACACAGGGGAACGGTTAAATGAAAAACTGTTTTTT
>.|TRBV20-1|TRBJ1-3|TRBD1
CSAIRGGGAAGNTIYF
TGCAGTGCGATCCGAGGAGGGGGCGCCGCTGGAAACACCATATATTTT
>many|TRBV4-1|TRBJ2-7|.
CASSQDGTVYYEQYF
TGCGCCAGCAGCCAAGATGGGACGGTTTACTACGAGCAGTACTTC
>few|TRBV20-1|TRBJ2-7|TRBD2
CCASGLAGPHSSYEQYF
TGCTGTGCTAGTGGACTAGCGGGCCCTCACAGCTCCTACGAGCAGTACTTC
>many|TRBV28|TRBJ2-2|.
CASSLNWQGTQELFF
TGTGCCAGCAGTTTGAACTGGCAGGGGACTCAGGAGCTGTTTTTT
>.|TRBV20-1|TRBJ2-3|.
CSARDQDSLPSHTQYF
TGCAGTGCTAGAGATCAGGACTCCCTACCCAGTCATACGCAGTATTTT
>few|TRBV4-1|TRBJ2-7|.
CASRGEVYSEQYF
TGCGCCAGCAGGGGGGAGGTGTATAGCGAGCAGTACTTC